Each of the 3 T cell receptor beta chains below was sequenced from the same sample in a study of blood T cell repertoires in COVID-19 (dated by TCRdb to 2020 to 2021). The library was made by the immunoSEQ multiplex PCR assay. What TCRdb holds here is the immuneACCESS table cut down to in-frame rearrangements. Part of the clones is not present; checked against another copy, under half of the missing clones reflect an unresolved V gene, and the others are unexplained. In all, the sample holds 250,000 to 300,000 clones, and around 80% of those were seen once. Roughly 4% of the sample belongs to the ten largest clones. The specimen sequenced was PBMCs or T cells enriched from blood (not recorded which). These receptors all come from a man aged 25 to 40 with acute COVID-19.

This chain uses TRBV5-1 with TRBJ1-5, with TRBD1 as a possible D gene (5 bases). The CDR3 totals 14 residues. Trimming pared 7 bases from V and 11 bases from J, leaving 22 bases between. Per germline, CDR1 SGHRS and CDR2 YFSETQ. CDR3 sequence reads: CASLTGGNSRSQHF. In nucleotides, the CDR3 is TGCGCCAGCCTCACCGGGGGGAATAGCAGGTCCCAGCATTTT.

The chain uses TRBV28 and TRBJ1-5; D is possibly TRBD1 (6 bases). V was clipped by 5 bases and J by 11 bases, with 10 bases between them. Germline CDR1 and CDR2: MDHEN and SYDVKM. This CDR3 has 11 amino acids. CDR3 DNA: TGTGCCAGCAGTGGGGGCGGTGCCCAGCATTTT. Translation: CASSGGGAQHF.

The rearrangement joins TRBV6-2 or TRBV6-3 to TRBJ2-5; TRBD2 is a possible D gene (5 bases). The CDR3 has 16 amino acids. V was clipped by 6 bases and J by 5 bases, with 22 bases between them. Germline-derived CDR1 and CDR2 are MNHEY and SVGEGT. Here the CDR3 reads CASSPTVGRGGETQYF. The CDR3 nucleotides read TGTGCCAGCAGCCCCACCGTAGGCCGAGGAGGTGAGACCCAGTACTTC.